This T cell receptor (beta chain) was profiled in a study of blood T cells in healthy people across ages. Per the germline V gene, CDR1 is SGHTA and CDR2 is FQGNSA. With 3 bases removed from V and 0 bases from J, the gap between germline ends came to 14 bases. The CDR3 runs to 16 residues. The use of a sample-barcoded 5' primer and a J-beta primer mix characterized a second PCR of 7 to 11 cycles. Every cDNA molecule bore a tag from a template-switch adaptor containing 12 random nucleotides. TCRdb redid the calling of the 5' RACE reads with MiXCR, one entry per CDR3 protein. This table holds hundreds of thousands of distinct CDR3 sequences, around 28% found once. This clonotype was recorded at least ten times.

The chain uses TRBV7-2 and TRBJ1-1; D gene ambiguous. The clonotype originates from an elderly woman in good health. The sample was blood. In nucleotides, the CDR3 is TGTGCCAGCAGCTTCTCTTTGGCAGCCATGAACACTGAAGCTTTCTTT. Its protein product is CASSFSLAAMNTEAFF.